The 6 T cell receptor beta chains presented below share a single source sample, sequenced in a study of T-cell reconstitution after alpha-beta-depleted transplantation in children. Construction of the TCRbeta library involved unique molecular identifiers. TCRdb called the PCR reads again in MiXCR, with one record for every CDR3 protein. The repertoire includes over 400,000 distinct CDR3 sequences, roughly two fifths of them detected once, and 27% sits in the top ten. This sample comprised PBMCs, obtained before TCRalphabeta/CD19-depleted stem cell transplant. All receptors derive from a girl aged 2 to 10 with aplastic anemia, due to receive a stem cell transplant.

The chain couples TRBV20-1 to TRBJ1-2; D perhaps matches TRBD1 (5 bases). The CDR3 loop spans 13 amino acids. Germline V gives CDR1 DFQATT, CDR2 SNEGSKA (reference sequence). Trimming took 3 bases from V and 5 from J, leaving 13 bases between them. CDR3 sequence: CSARQAGGYGYTF. Here the CDR3 DNA reads TGCAGTGCTAGGCAGGCCGGGGGATATGGCTACACCTTC.

This clonotype turned up a few times. The chain is built from TRBV5-1 and TRBJ2-3; TRBD1 or TRBD2 may be the D gene (5 bases each). The CDR3 is 14 residues long. V lost 6 bases, J lost 0 bases, and 11 bases lay in between. The germline CDR1 and CDR2 sequences are SGHRS and YFSETQ. The CDR3 sequence is CASTRWDSTDTQYF. In DNA form, the CDR3 reads TGCGCCAGCACAAGATGGGACAGCACAGATACGCAGTATTTT.

The gene calls are TRBV20-1 and TRBJ2-2; tentative D call: TRBD2 (6 bases). Per germline, CDR1 DFQATT and CDR2 SNEGSKA (reference sequence). V was cut by 2 bases and J by 5 bases, with 15 bases left in between. CDR3 length: 15 amino acids. The CDR3 loop reads CSARTPGLETGELFF. The CDR3, as DNA: TGCAGTGCTAGAACACCGGGACTTGAAACCGGGGAGCTGTTTTTT.

There are many counts of this clonotype. The chain uses TRBV3-1 and TRBJ1-2; D not certain. CDR1 and CDR2 (germline): LGHDT, YNNKEL (reference sequence). The CDR3 is 15 residues long. Trimming took off 5 bases at V and 4 bases at J, with 17 bases between the two ends. This chain's CDR3 is CASSGHTIGPYGYTF. CDR3 nucleotide sequence: TGTGCCAGCAGCGGGCACACTATTGGTCCCTATGGCTACACCTTC.

This clonotype was seen ten or more times. The rearrangement uses TRBV12-3 or TRBV12-4 and TRBJ2-2; D gene ambiguous. The CDR3 loop spans 14 amino acids. Trimming left V 8 bases short and J 5 bases short, with 15 bases between. The CDR3 DNA is TGTGCCAGCCTGACTTCGACCCCAACCGGGGAGCTGTTTTTT. Its translation is CASLTSTPTGELFF.

The V gene is TRBV12-3 or TRBV12-4, the J gene TRBJ2-1; 10 positions match TRBD1. There are 15 residues in the CDR3. With 7 bases clipped from V and 7 bases from J, the junction kept 10 bases outside the gene matches. This CDR3 reads CASKREGQGSNEQFF. The DNA of the CDR3 is TGTGCCAGCAAACGCGAGGGACAGGGGTCGAATGAGCAGTTCTTC.